This T cell receptor (beta chain) stems from a study of cytomegalovirus exposure and HLA in healthy donors. This clone has more than one count but fewer than ten. Its antigen is currently unknown. Regarding the study as a whole: Earlier analysis looked at TCR beta V segments, and most were productive about 90% or about 30% of the time. The majority of TCR sequences were rare, yet some public TCRs appeared in many donors.

The PCR employed 60 Vbeta primers together with 13 Jbeta primers. TCRdb keeps only in-frame clones here, not all; method: immunoSEQ multiplex PCR. The data hold 55,000 to 70,000 clones, with roughly four fifths observed a single time. The clonotype was recovered from a woman aged 55-69 years in good health and CMV-seropositive. Specimen: PBMCs.

CDR3: CASSRRQGYSYEQYF. CDR3 sequence (DNA): TGTGCCAGTAGTAGACGACAGGGTTACTCCTACGAGCAGTACTTC. The chain links TRBV19 to TRBJ2-7; 7 positions match TRBD1. J was trimmed by 0 bases and V by 4 bases; bases with no gene match: 6. There are 15 residues in the CDR3. CDR1 LNHDA and CDR2 SQIVND come from the germline V gene (reference sequence). The entire variable domain, with the rest obtained from reference TRBV19 and TRBJ2-7, is as follows: DGGITQSPKYLFRKEGQNVTLSCEQNLNHDAMYWYRQDPGQGLRLIYYSQIVNDFQKGDIAEGYSVSREKKESFPLTVTSAQKNPTAFYLCASSRRQGYSYEQYFGPGTRLTVT.